These 23 T cell receptor beta chains originate from one sample sequenced in a study of CD8+CD57+ T cells in acquired aplastic anemia. According to the study, genomic DNA was the template for TCR beta VDJ and CDR3 profiling. TCRdb used MiXCR to reprocess the reads, holding one entry per CDR3 protein. Of 80,000 to 100,000 distinct CDR3 sequences in the sample, roughly two thirds were seen once. Previously, flow cytometry had revealed CD8+CD57+ cell expansion in the patients chosen for sequencing. What was sequenced was sorted CD4+, CD8+, or CD8+CD57+ T cells (not recorded which) from PBMCs. The receptors were sampled from a human donor with aplastic anemia.

V usage is TRBV5-6 and J usage is TRBJ2-3; D is undetermined. The length of the CDR3 is 12 residues. The V end was cut by 4 bases, the J end by 5 bases, with 8 bases between. Germline-derived CDR1 and CDR2 are SGHDT and YYEEEE. Here the CDR3 reads CASSPGRDTQYF. The CDR3 nucleotides are TGTGCCAGCAGCCCCGGTCGAGATACGCAGTATTTT.

The V and J genes are TRBV10-3 and TRBJ1-1; 7 bases map to TRBD1. V lost 6 bases to trimming and J lost 1 base; unmatched junction nucleotides: 5. This CDR3 contains 14 residues. Germline values: CDR1 ENHRY, CDR2 SYGVKD. The CDR3 DNA follows: TGTGCCATCAGAGAGGGACAGCGGAACACTGAAGCTTTCTTT. This translates into CAIREGQRNTEAFF.

The chain links TRBV20-1 to TRBJ2-7; TRBD2 matches at 7 bases. Germline CDR1 and CDR2: DFQATT and SNEGSKA (reference sequence). CDR3 length: 15 amino acids. Germline trimming cut 5 bases from V and 0 bases from J; bases unmatched to any gene: 10. CDR3 loop: CSAPKSGTSSYEQYF. The CDR3 region has the DNA TGCAGTGCTCCTAAGAGCGGGACGTCCTCCTACGAGCAGTACTTC.

This clonotype occurred many times. The rearrangement uses TRBV7-9 and TRBJ1-6; no clear D. The germline gives CDR1 SEHNR, CDR2 FQNEAQ (reference sequence). The CDR3 has 14 amino acids. V shed 1 base and J shed 7 bases, with 8 bases lying between them. The CDR3 region is CASSLGGINSPLHF. The CDR3, as DNA: TGTGCCAGCAGCTTAGGAGGGATCAATTCACCCCTCCACTTT.

This clonotype came up a few times. This sequence joins TRBV2 and TRBJ2-7; either TRBD1 or TRBD2 may fit D (5 bases each). Trimming took 5 bases from V and 3 from J, leaving 11 bases between them. Germline assignment: CDR1 SNHLY and CDR2 FYNNEI. The CDR3 runs to 13 residues. CDR3 in amino acids: CASSLGPFYEQYF. CDR3 sequence (DNA): TGTGCCAGCAGTTTGGGACCGTTCTACGAGCAGTACTTC.

V and J are TRBV24-1 and TRBJ1-5; 8 bases map to TRBD1. The CDR3 totals 16 residues. Germline values: CDR1 KGHDR, CDR2 SFDVKD. V was pared by 4 bases and J by 2 bases, with 6 bases of the junction left unmatched. The CDR3: CATSDRLTGGNQPQHF. The CDR3 DNA follows: TGTGCCACCAGTGACCGGCTGACAGGGGGCAATCAGCCCCAGCATTTT.

The V call is TRBV11-1, the J call TRBJ2-2; 14 bases are shared with TRBD2. Germline V gene sequence: CDR1 SGHAT, CDR2 FQDESV (reference sequence). Trimming cost V 5 bases and J 5 bases; bases outside gene matches: 7. This CDR3 comprises 17 residues. Written as DNA, the CDR3 is TGTGCCAGCAGCGTGGGACTAGCGGGAGAGGTGACCGGGGAGCTGTTTTTT. Translated, it gives CASSVGLAGEVTGELFF.

This clonotype was observed a single time. The CDR3 loop reads CSGLVGETQYF. The CDR3, as DNA: TGTTCTGGGCTAGTGGGAGAGACCCAGTACTTC. V and J are TRBV7-9 and TRBJ2-5; D is uncertain. Germline values: CDR1 SEHNR, CDR2 FQNEAQ (reference sequence). The length of the CDR3 is 11 residues.

CDR3 bases: TGTGCCAGCGGCCCCAGGACAGGGGGCTCCCAAGAGACCCAGTACTTC. It is translated as CASGPRTGGSQETQYF. The V gene is TRBV7-8, the J gene TRBJ2-5; TRBD1 matches at 11 bases. Germline lookup yields CDR1 SGHVS and CDR2 FQNEAQ. Trimming at V came to 8 bases and at J to 1 base, leaving 9 bases not matched to a gene. The CDR3 consists of 16 residues.

The gene calls are TRBV20-1 and TRBJ2-5; 12 bases map to TRBD1. This CDR3 is built from 15 residues. In germline, CDR1 is DFQATT, CDR2 SNEGSKA (reference sequence). J gave up 4 bases and V 6 bases, and 9 bases lay outside the gene matches. Here the CDR3 reads CSAGPGQGAGETQYF. The CDR3 region has the DNA TGCAGTGCAGGACCGGGACAGGGGGCCGGAGAGACCCAGTACTTC.

This chain connects TRBV2 to TRBJ1-2; D not certain. Germline CDR1 reads SNHLY; CDR2 reads FYNNEI. V gave up 1 base and J gave up 5 bases, with 2 bases separating them. This CDR3 region has 11 residues. For the CDR3, the DNA is TGTGCCAGCAGTGAAGAGTATGGCTACACCTTC. This codes for CASSEEYGYTF.

V gene TRBV2 combines with J gene TRBJ2-3; D may be TRBD2 (6 bases). The germline V gene has CDR1 SNHLY and CDR2 FYNNEI. Between the trimmed V and J ends, which lost 7 bases and 3 bases, there was a span of 17 bases. The CDR3 totals 15 residues. The DNA for the CDR3 is TGTGCCAGCACCCAGGAGGGCGGCGAGACAGATACGCAGTATTTT. It specifies CASTQEGGETDTQYF. The full variable domain, in which reference TRBV2 and TRBJ2-3 provide the parts outside the CDR3, is EPEVTQTPSHQVTQMGQEVILRCVPISNHLYFYWYRQILGQKVEFLVSFYNNEISEKSEIFDDQFSVERPDGSNFTLKIRSTKLEDSAMYFCASTQEGGETDTQYFGPGTRLTVL.

This clonotype came up once. The chain has TRBV24-1 and TRBJ2-1, with 7 bases lining up with TRBD2. The J call may not be correct, given that the DNA end is closer to TRBJ2-7. The CDR3 extends over 14 amino acids. Germline CDR1 KGHDR, CDR2 SFDVKD. The CDR3, as DNA: TGTGCCACCAGTGATGGACTAGTAGGCAATGAGCAGTACTTC. This encodes CATSDGLVGNEQYF.

This clonotype was seen once. The V gene is TRBV5-1, the J gene TRBJ1-1, with D uncertain. The CDR3 has 11 residues. Trimming took 2 bases from V and 8 from J, leaving 7 bases between them. Germline CDR1 reads SGHRS; CDR2 reads YFSETQ. The CDR3 loop reads CASSFRAEAFF. DNA of the CDR3: TGCGCCAGCAGCTTCCGGGCCGAAGCTTTCTTT.

CDR3 residues: CSAADRGSSGANVLTF. DNA for the CDR3: TGCAGTGCTGCCGACAGGGGAAGTTCTGGGGCCAACGTCCTGACTTTC. This sequence joins TRBV20-1 and TRBJ2-6, with 8 positions matching TRBD1. In germline, CDR1 is DFQATT, CDR2 SNEGSKA (reference sequence). Losses at the gene ends were 5 bases for V and 1 base for J; bases not matched to a gene: 7. This CDR3 comprises 16 residues.

The chain has TRBV24-1 and TRBJ2-5; D not certain. The CDR3 spans 13 residues. The ends were cut back, 5 bases at V and 5 bases at J, with 11 bases in the middle. Per germline, CDR1 KGHDR and CDR2 SFDVKD. In DNA, the CDR3 is TGTGCCACCAGTGGCCGGGTCAGGGAGACCCAGTACTTC. Translated, it gives CATSGRVRETQYF.

The chain uses TRBV7-2 and TRBJ1-5; no clear D. The CDR3 length is 13 residues. The germline gives CDR1 SGHTA, CDR2 FQGNSA. V was cut by 0 bases and J by 6 bases, with 6 bases left in between. CDR3 loop: CASSLALTQPQHF. DNA of the CDR3: TGTGCCAGCAGCTTAGCGCTCACTCAGCCCCAGCATTTT. The complete variable domain, with remaining parts taken from reference TRBV7-2 and TRBJ1-5, reads GAGVSQSPSNKVTEKGKDVELRCDPISGHTALYWYRQSLGQGLEFLIYFQGNSAPDKSGLPSDRFSAERTGGSVSTLTIQRTQQEDSAVYLCASSLALTQPQHFGDGTRLSIL.

The chain joins TRBV19 to TRBJ2-1, with D maybe TRBD2 (5 bases). Trimming took 4 bases from V and 13 from J, leaving 17 bases between them. The CDR3 totals 13 residues. The germline V gene has CDR1 LNHDA and CDR2 SQIVND (reference sequence). DNA of the CDR3: TGTGCCAGTAGTACCGAGGGTGGACGTAAACAGTTCTTC. Translated, it gives CASSTEGGRKQFF. The whole variable domain, filled in from reference TRBV19 and TRBJ2-1, reads DGGITQSPKYLFRKEGQNVTLSCEQNLNHDAMYWYRQDPGQGLRLIYYSQIVNDFQKGDIAEGYSVSREKKESFPLTVTSAQKNPTAFYLCASSTEGGRKQFFGPGTRLTVL.

This sequence joins TRBV20-1 and TRBJ2-5; D is undetermined. The CDR3 extends over 12 amino acids. The germline gives CDR1 DFQATT, CDR2 SNEGSKA (reference sequence). V lost 2 bases and J 2 bases, leaving 6 bases between the germline ends. The CDR3 nucleotides are TGCAGTGCTAGACATGGGCAAGAGACCCAGTACTTC. Amino acid sequence: CSARHGQETQYF.

Turning to this clonotype: At one end the junction does not follow the germline gene, possibly because of a read error. This chain joins TRBV12-3 or TRBV12-4 and TRBJ2-1; D unclear. The CDR3 extends over 15 amino acids. CDR3 sequence: CASSLRRASCNEQFF. CDR3 nucleotides: TGTGCCAGCAGTCTCCGAAGGGCATCCTGCAATGAGCAGTTCTTC.

The chain has TRBV7-2 and TRBJ2-7; TRBD2 aligns across 10 bases. This CDR3 spans 14 amino acids. Per germline, CDR1 SGHTA and CDR2 FQGNSA. V trimming: 2 bases; J trimming: 3 bases; junction bases outside the gene matches: 1. The CDR3 DNA sequence: TGTGCCAGCAGCTTAAGCGGGAGGGGCTACGAGCAGTACTTC. Protein product: CASSLSGRGYEQYF.

Concerning this clonotype: An end of the junction does not agree with germline; a read error may underlie this. V gene TRBV2 combines with J gene TRBJ2-3; D possibly corresponds to TRBD2 (5 bases). The germline CDR1 and CDR2 sequences are SNHLY and FYNNEI. The CDR3 is made up of 13 amino acids. CDR3 amino acids: CASSPRWGDMQYF. The CDR3, as DNA: TGTGCCAGCAGCCCTCGCTGGGGAGATATGCAGTATTTT.

Concerning this clonotype itself: At one end, the junction sequence differs from germline, possibly due to a read error. The chain carries TRBV6-1 and TRBJ2-7; no clear D. Germline lookup yields CDR1 MNHNS and CDR2 SASEGT. This CDR3 is built from 13 residues. The CDR3 protein is CAGSAIASYEQYF. The CDR3 nucleotides read TGTGCCGGCAGTGCGATAGCTTCCTACGAGCAGTACTTC.